This T cell receptor beta chain originates from a study of blood T cell repertoires in COVID-19. The wider study: PBMCs, B-cell-depleted T cells, or T cells were the source of the cDNA or gDNA that made up the material.

Germline loops: CDR1 MNHEY, CDR2 SMNVEV (reference sequence). J lost 0 bases, V lost 4 bases, and 3 bases had no gene match. This CDR3 region has 15 residues. Original analysis: Quantification of nucleated cells was approximated via reference gene primer amplification. Assay used: immunoSEQ multiplex PCR; TCRdb lists only in-frame clones, some missing. The DNA was the basis for D and trimming; V, J and clone size are from that table. The sample carries 150,000 to 200,000 clones, about 86% recorded once. The chain carries TRBV27 and TRBJ1-5; 7 nucleotides line up with TRBD1. The sequencing sample was made of peripheral blood. This receptor was taken from a woman aged 30 to 39 with active or convalescent COVID-19. The DNA for the CDR3 is TGTGCCAGCAGTTCCGGACAGGCTAGCAATCAGCCCCAGCATTTT. It yields the protein CASSSGQASNQPQHF.